These 25 T cell receptor beta chains share one sample of origin, sequenced in a study of blood T cell repertoires in COVID-19. Clones were read by immunoSEQ multiplex PCR, and TCRdb kept only the in-frame ones, dropping some. Of about 180,000 clones listed, roughly 80% were seen once; the top ten hold roughly 17%. The sample comprised PBMCs or T cells enriched from blood (not recorded which). The receptors were gathered from a woman aged 50 to 60 who had recovered from COVID-19.

The V gene is TRBV14, the J gene TRBJ1-2; the D gene is possibly TRBD1 (6 bases). Trimming took 4 bases from V and 4 from J, leaving 10 bases between them. The CDR3 is 13 residues long. Germline CDR1 reads SGHDN; CDR2 reads FVKESK. The CDR3 nucleotides are TGTGCCAGCAGCCGGGACAAGTCCTATGGCTACACCTTC. Translating gives CASSRDKSYGYTF.

The chain couples TRBV7-9 to TRBJ1-2, with TRBD1 identical over 9 bases. With 5 bases clipped from V and 8 bases from J, the junction kept 15 bases outside the gene matches. CDR1 is SEHNR and CDR2 is FQNEAQ in the germline V gene (reference sequence). The CDR3 has 16 residues. This chain's CDR3 is CASSAQPGQGEGGYTF. The CDR3 bases are TGTGCCAGCAGCGCCCAGCCGGGACAGGGTGAAGGGGGCTACACCTTC.

The chain joins TRBV6-4 to TRBJ2-1, with TRBD2 identical over 14 bases. The V segment lost 3 bases and the J segment 8 bases; nucleotides outside the gene matches: 3. The CDR3 has 15 residues. CDR1 is MRHNA, CDR2 SNTAGT, per germline. The CDR3 DNA reads as TGTGCCAGCAGTGAAGGGACTAGCGGGAGCGATGAGCAGTTCTTC. This codes for CASSEGTSGSDEQFF.

V usage is TRBV29-1 and J usage is TRBJ2-1; TRBD2 aligns across 7 bases. V dropped 6 bases and J dropped 6; count of bases not matched to a gene: 8. This CDR3 is 13 amino acids long. Germline loops: CDR1 SQVTM, CDR2 ANQGSEA. The CDR3 spells CSVHGTIGNEQFF. CDR3 DNA: TGCAGCGTCCACGGGACTATTGGCAATGAGCAGTTCTTC.

V usage is TRBV27 and J usage is TRBJ1-1; 9 bases are shared with TRBD1. The CDR3 extends over 15 amino acids. Germline loops: CDR1 MNHEY, CDR2 SMNVEV (reference sequence). The J segment lost 3 bases and the V segment lost 5 bases, leaving 7 bases of the junction unmatched. CDR3 sequence reads: CASSTRQGGDTEAFF. CDR3 in DNA: TGTGCCAGCAGTACGAGACAGGGGGGAGACACTGAAGCTTTCTTT.

This clone was observed a handful of times. The chain links TRBV6-5 to TRBJ1-1; 7 bases align to TRBD1. Trimming cost V 6 bases and J 3 bases; bases outside gene matches: 7. This CDR3 spans 14 amino acids. Germline assignment: CDR1 MNHEY and CDR2 SVGAGI. The CDR3 DNA reads TGTGCCAGCAGACGCCACCAGGGGGACACTGAAGCTTTCTTT. Translation gives CASRRHQGDTEAFF.

The chain has TRBV7-2 and TRBJ1-2; D is perhaps TRBD1 (5 bases). V was clipped by 1 base and J by 8 bases, with 8 bases between them. The germline CDR1 and CDR2 sequences are SGHTA and FQGNSA. This CDR3 comprises 12 residues. The CDR3 bases are TGTGCCAGCAGCTTAGGCAGGGTAGGCTACACCTTC. The encoded protein is CASSLGRVGYTF.

The J gene is TRBJ2-3, the V gene TRBV10-3, with 15 bases fitting TRBD2. Germline assignment: CDR1 ENHRY and CDR2 SYGVKD. The junction had 19 bases not matched to a gene; V was cut back by 6 bases and J by 0 bases. The CDR3 sequence is 22 residues long. In nucleotides, the CDR3 is TGTGCCATCAGCGCTAACCAGAACCTAGGACTAGCGGGAGGGCCCAGCACAGATACGCAGTATTTT. Protein product: CAISANQNLGLAGGPSTDTQYF.

This chain connects TRBV6-2 or TRBV6-3 to TRBJ2-1; D uncertain. From germline, CDR1 is MNHEY and CDR2 SVGEGT. The V and J ends lost 5 bases and 4 bases respectively, with 12 bases between them. The CDR3 runs to 14 residues. The CDR3 region is CASSELPSYNEQFF. The CDR3 region has the DNA TGTGCCAGCAGTGAGCTCCCTTCTTACAATGAGCAGTTCTTC.

This chain uses TRBV27 with TRBJ1-2, with 7 bases matching TRBD1. The CDR3 is 14 amino acids. V gave up 6 bases and J gave up 6 bases; unmatched junction bases: 10. Per the germline V gene, CDR1 is MNHEY and CDR2 is SMNVEV (reference sequence). The CDR3 spells CASRGGSGGHGYTF. The CDR3 region has the DNA TGTGCCAGCAGGGGGGGATCAGGGGGACATGGCTACACCTTC.

The J gene is TRBJ2-5, the V gene TRBV30, with D uncertain. Trimming took 4 bases from V and 0 from J, leaving 3 bases between them. The CDR3 has 11 residues. CDR1 is GTSNPN, CDR2 SVGIG, per germline (reference sequence). CDR3 amino acids: CAWTHQETQYF. The CDR3 nucleotides read TGTGCCTGGACTCACCAAGAGACCCAGTACTTC.

This chain connects TRBV4-1 to TRBJ2-1; 12 bases are a match to TRBD2. Germline V gene lookup returns CDR1 MGHRA and CDR2 YSYEKL. The length of the CDR3 is 18 residues. V was pared by 0 bases and J by 4 bases, with 7 bases of the junction left unmatched. CDR3 in DNA: TGCGCCAGCAGCCAAGATAGCTGGACTAGCGGGGTTTACAATGAGCAGTTCTTC. It yields the protein CASSQDSWTSGVYNEQFF.

The V call is TRBV5-6, the J call TRBJ2-1, with 9 bases matching TRBD1. The CDR3 covers 16 residues. Per the germline V gene, CDR1 is SGHDT and CDR2 is YYEEEE. V trimming: 2 bases; J trimming: 7 bases; junction bases outside the gene matches: 10. The CDR3 bases are TGTGCCAGCAGCTTCCAGGGACGGGACAGGGCTAATGAGCAGTTCTTC. Its translation is CASSFQGRDRANEQFF.

The CDR3 DNA follows: TGTGCCAGCAGTGGGGGAGGGCACAGGGCATATGGCTACACCTTC. Translated: CASSGGGHRAYGYTF. This chain connects TRBV2 to TRBJ1-2; D might be TRBD1 (6 bases). The CDR3 sequence is 15 residues long. Germline CDR1 is SNHLY and CDR2 is FYNNEI. V was trimmed by 4 bases and J by 5 bases, leaving 17 bases between them. Combining the CDR3 with reference TRBV2 and TRBJ1-2 gives the whole variable domain EPEVTQTPSHQVTQMGQEVILRCVPISNHLYFYWYRQILGQKVEFLVSFYNNEISEKSEIFDDQFSVERPDGSNFTLKIRSTKLEDSAMYFCASSGGGHRAYGYTFGSGTRLTVV.

The chain links TRBV19 to TRBJ2-7; a possible D gene is TRBD1 (6 bases). CDR3 length: 16 amino acids. V lost 0 bases and J 3 bases, leaving 15 bases between the germline ends. Germline assignment: CDR1 LNHDA and CDR2 SQIVND (reference sequence). Here the CDR3 reads CASSIDPGQGYYEQYF. The CDR3 nucleotides are TGTGCCAGTAGTATAGATCCAGGTCAGGGGTACTACGAGCAGTACTTC.

This clone was seen a few times. A junction boundary mismatches the germline segment, possibly from a read error. CDR3 bases: TGTGCCAGTAGAATAGGGACTAGCGGAACGTACGAGCAGTACTTC. It translates to CASRIGTSGTYEQYF. The chain uses TRBV19 and TRBJ2-7; 11 bases line up with TRBD2. There are 15 residues in the CDR3. CDR1 LNHDA and CDR2 SQIVND come from the germline V gene (reference sequence). Full variable domain (outside the CDR3, taken from reference TRBV19 and TRBJ2-7): DGGITQSPKYLFRKEGQNVTLSCEQNLNHDAMYWYRQDPGQGLRLIYYSQIVNDFQKGDIAEGYSVSREKKESFPLTVTSAQKNPTAFYLCASRIGTSGTYEQYFGPGTRLTVT.

J is TRBJ2-7 and V is TRBV7-2; no reliable D call. From germline, CDR1 is SGHTA and CDR2 FQGNSA. The CDR3 totals 13 residues. Trimming shortened V by 4 bases and J by 5 bases, and 12 bases separated the two germline ends. CDR3 bases: TGTGCCAGCAGCTCCTATTTAAGTGACGAGCAGTACTTC. Translating it yields CASSSYLSDEQYF.

This clone was recorded only once. The chain carries TRBV2 and TRBJ1-5; D remains unclear. The CDR3 length is 14 residues. V lost 3 bases to trimming and J lost 4 bases, with 10 bases between them. Germline CDR1 SNHLY, CDR2 FYNNEI. As DNA, the CDR3 is TGTGCCAGCAGTGAGGAGGGAGGGAATCAGCCCCAGCATTTT. Encoded protein: CASSEEGGNQPQHF.

The sample holds a few counts of this clone. This chain links TRBV6-5 with TRBJ2-7, with unresolved D. Germline CDR1 and CDR2: MNHEY and SVGAGI. CDR3 length: 12 amino acids. The V end was cut by 6 bases, the J end by 0 bases, with 6 bases between. In DNA, the CDR3 is TGTGCCAGCAGACAGAGCTCCTACGAGCAGTACTTC. This sequence encodes CASRQSSYEQYF.

The genes are TRBV21-1 and TRBJ2-1; the table gives TRBD2 as D, unverified against the DNA. TRBV21-1 is classified as a pseudogene. CDR3 length: 15 residues. DNA for the CDR3: TGTGCCAGCAGCAAAGGTAGCTCGGGAAACCGCCCTATGGTCTTC. Translating it yields CASSKGSSGNRPMVF.

The chain employs TRBV27 and TRBJ2-7; 7 positions agree with TRBD2. The germline V gene has CDR1 MNHEY and CDR2 SMNVEV (reference sequence). V shed 9 bases, J shed 5 bases, and the junction held 13 bases outside the gene matches. The CDR3 is made up of 14 amino acids. CDR3 region: CASRGLVSADEQYF. The CDR3 bases are TGTGCCAGTAGAGGACTAGTAAGCGCTGACGAGCAGTACTTC.

This clone showed up just once. The CDR3: CASSKWGQGDNEQFF. The CDR3 region has the DNA TGTGCCAGCAGCAAATGGGGACAGGGGGACAATGAGCAGTTCTTC. This chain joins TRBV7-3 and TRBJ2-1; 11 bases map to TRBD1. Trimming cost V 5 bases and J 5 bases; bases outside gene matches: 5. The CDR3 contains 15 residues. Germline CDR1 is SGHTA and CDR2 is FQGTGA.

This clone was recorded a few times. The rearrangement links TRBV11-2 to TRBJ2-1, with D hard to call. The germline V and J ends were trimmed by 6 bases and 8 bases, with 11 bases remaining between them. The CDR3 totals 12 residues. From germline, CDR1 is SGHAT and CDR2 FQNNGV. This CDR3 reads CASRTGRHEQFF. The CDR3 DNA follows: TGTGCCAGCAGGACGGGTCGACATGAGCAGTTCTTC.

The chain recombines TRBV19 with TRBJ1-4; 11 bases fit TRBD1. The CDR3 is 13 amino acids. Germline V gene lookup returns CDR1 LNHDA and CDR2 SQIVND (reference sequence). V dropped 8 bases and J dropped 5; count of bases not matched to a gene: 1. CDR3 in amino acids: CASRDRGNEKLFF. Written as DNA, the CDR3 is TGTGCCAGTCGGGACAGGGGGAATGAAAAACTGTTTTTT. The variable domain in full, with the rest retrieved from reference TRBV19 and TRBJ1-4, is DGGITQSPKYLFRKEGQNVTLSCEQNLNHDAMYWYRQDPGQGLRLIYYSQIVNDFQKGDIAEGYSVSREKKESFPLTVTSAQKNPTAFYLCASRDRGNEKLFFGSGTQLSVL.

The genes are TRBV11-2 and TRBJ2-3; D call uncertain. Trimming pared 6 bases from V and 2 bases from J, leaving 6 bases between. Per the germline V gene, CDR1 is SGHAT and CDR2 is FQNNGV. The length of the CDR3 is 12 residues. The CDR3 coding sequence is TGTGCCAGCAGTCTATCCACAGATACGCAGTATTTT. Its protein product is CASSLSTDTQYF.